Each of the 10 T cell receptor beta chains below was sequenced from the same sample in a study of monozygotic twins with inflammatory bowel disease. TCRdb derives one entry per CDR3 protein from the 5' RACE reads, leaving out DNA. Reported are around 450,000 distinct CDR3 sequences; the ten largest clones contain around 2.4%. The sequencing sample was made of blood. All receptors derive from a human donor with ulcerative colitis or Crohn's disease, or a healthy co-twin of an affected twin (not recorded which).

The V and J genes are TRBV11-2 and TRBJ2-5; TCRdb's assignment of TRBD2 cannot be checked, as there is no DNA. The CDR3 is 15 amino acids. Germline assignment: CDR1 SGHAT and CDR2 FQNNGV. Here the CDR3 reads CASSLEVSGGETQYF.

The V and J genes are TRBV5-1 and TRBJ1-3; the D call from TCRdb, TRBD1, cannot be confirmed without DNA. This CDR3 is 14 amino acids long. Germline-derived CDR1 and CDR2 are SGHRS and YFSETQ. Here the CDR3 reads CASSWGQSGNTIYF.

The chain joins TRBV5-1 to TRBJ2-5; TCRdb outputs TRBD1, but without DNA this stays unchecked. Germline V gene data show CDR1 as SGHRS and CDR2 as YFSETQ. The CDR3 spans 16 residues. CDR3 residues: CASSLSPPGGGETQYF.

This CDR3 is CASRSNRVNTGELFF. This rearrangement joins TRBV7-9 to TRBJ2-2. The CDR3 contains 15 residues. From germline, CDR1 is SEHNR and CDR2 FQNEAQ (reference sequence).

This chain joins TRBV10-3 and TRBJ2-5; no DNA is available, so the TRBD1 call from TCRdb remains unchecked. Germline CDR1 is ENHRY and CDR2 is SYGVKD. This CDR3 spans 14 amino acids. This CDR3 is CAISGTGDQETQYF.

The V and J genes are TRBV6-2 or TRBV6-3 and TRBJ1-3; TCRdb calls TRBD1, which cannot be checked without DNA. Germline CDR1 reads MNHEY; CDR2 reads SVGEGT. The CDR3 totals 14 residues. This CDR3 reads CASSRDNSGNTIYF.

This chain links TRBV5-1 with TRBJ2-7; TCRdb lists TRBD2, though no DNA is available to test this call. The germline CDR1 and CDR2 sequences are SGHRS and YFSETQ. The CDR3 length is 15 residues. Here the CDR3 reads CASSTAGTLGDEQYF. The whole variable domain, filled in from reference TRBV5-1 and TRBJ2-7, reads KAGVTQTPRYLIKTRGQQVTLSCSPISGHRSVSWYQQTPGQGLQFLFEYFSETQRNKGNFPGRFSGRQFSNSRSEMNVSTLELGDSALYLCASSTAGTLGDEQYFGPGTRLTVT.

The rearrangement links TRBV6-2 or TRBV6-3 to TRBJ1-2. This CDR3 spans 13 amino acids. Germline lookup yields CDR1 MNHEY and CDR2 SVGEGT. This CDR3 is CASSSDNNYGYTF.

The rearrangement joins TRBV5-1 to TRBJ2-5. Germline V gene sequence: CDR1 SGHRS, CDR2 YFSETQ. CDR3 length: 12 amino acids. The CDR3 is CASSLTTETQYF.

CDR3 in amino acids: CASGWTLNEQFF. The rearrangement links TRBV12-5 to TRBJ2-1; TCRdb returns TRBD2, unconfirmable since there is no DNA. Germline CDR1 LGHNT, CDR2 FRNRAP. This CDR3 has 12 residues.